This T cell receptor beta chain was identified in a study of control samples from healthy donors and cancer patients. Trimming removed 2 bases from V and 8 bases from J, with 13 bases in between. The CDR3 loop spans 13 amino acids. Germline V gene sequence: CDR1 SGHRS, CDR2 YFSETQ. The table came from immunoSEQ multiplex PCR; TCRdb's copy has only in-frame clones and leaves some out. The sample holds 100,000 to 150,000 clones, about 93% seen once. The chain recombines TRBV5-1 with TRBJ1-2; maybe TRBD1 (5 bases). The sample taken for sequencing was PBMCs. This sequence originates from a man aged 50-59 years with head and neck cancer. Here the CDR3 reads CASSLDGAKGYTF. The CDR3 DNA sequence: TGCGCCAGCAGCTTAGATGGGGCGAAGGGCTACACCTTC.